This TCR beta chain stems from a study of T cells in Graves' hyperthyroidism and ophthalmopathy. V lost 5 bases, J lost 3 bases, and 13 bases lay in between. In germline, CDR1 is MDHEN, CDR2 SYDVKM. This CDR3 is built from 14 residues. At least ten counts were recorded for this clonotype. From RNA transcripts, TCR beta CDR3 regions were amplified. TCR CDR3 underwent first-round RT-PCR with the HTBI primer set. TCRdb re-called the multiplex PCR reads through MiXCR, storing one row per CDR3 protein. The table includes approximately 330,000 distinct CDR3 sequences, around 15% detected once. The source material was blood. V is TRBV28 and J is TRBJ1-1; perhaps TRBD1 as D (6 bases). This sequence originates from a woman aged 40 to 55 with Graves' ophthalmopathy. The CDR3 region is CASSGGGAHTEAFF. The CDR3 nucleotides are TGTGCCAGCAGTGGGGGGGGCGCGCACACTGAAGCTTTCTTT. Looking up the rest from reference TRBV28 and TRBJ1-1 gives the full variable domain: DVKVTQSSRYLVKRTGEKVFLECVQDMDHENMFWYRQDPGLGLRLIYFSYDVKMKEKGDIPEGYSVSREKKERFSLILESASTNQTSMYLCASSGGGAHTEAFFGQGTRLTVV.